This T cell receptor beta chain stems from a study of patients and donors after allogeneic stem cell transplantation. TCRdb used MiXCR to reprocess the RT-PCR reads, holding one entry per CDR3 protein. The sample carries about 960,000 distinct CDR3 sequences, under 20% recorded once. This CDR3 has 14 residues. Trimming took off 4 bases at V and 4 bases at J, with 13 bases between the two ends. Looked up from germline, CDR1 is LNHDA and CDR2 is SQIVND (reference sequence). The rearrangement links TRBV19 to TRBJ1-2; the D gene is possibly TRBD1 (5 bases). The specimen was blood, either unsorted or a sorted T cell fraction (not recorded which). This sequence was found in a human donor who was either an allogeneic HSCT recipient or a stem cell or donor lymphocyte infusion donor (not recorded which). It is not recorded whose cells these are; they may come from a transplant donor. The CDR3 DNA is TGTGCCAGTAGTAGACAGACAGCCCCCTATGGCTACACCTTC. The encoded protein is CASSRQTAPYGYTF.